One and the same sample provided the 28 T cell receptor beta chains below, sequenced in a study of cytotoxic CD8 clonotypes in ibrutinib-treated CLL. Generated by immunoSEQ multiplex PCR, the TCRdb table keeps only in-frame clones and is missing some. The repertoire holds around 250,000 clones, under 80% seen once, with 15% in the top ten. Sequenced material: PBMCs, taken after 24 months of ibrutinib treatment. These receptors were obtained from a human donor with chronic lymphocytic leukemia.

The chain combines TRBV30 with TRBJ1-5; a weak D match, TRBD1 (6 bases). The CDR3 has 13 residues. Germline V CDR1 and CDR2: GTSNPN, SVGIG (reference sequence). Trimming took 2 bases from V and 5 from J, leaving 10 bases between them. DNA for the CDR3: TGTGCCTGGAGTACAGGGTCTGATCAGCCCCAGCATTTT. It is translated as CAWSTGSDQPQHF.

This clone was found once. The J gene is TRBJ1-2, the V gene TRBV25-1, with a possible D match to TRBD1 (5 bases). Trimming stripped 4 bases from V and 2 bases from J, with 17 bases between. CDR1 and CDR2 (germline): MGHDK, SYGVNS. This CDR3 spans 16 amino acids. The CDR3 DNA reads as TGTGCCAGCAGTGCAGACCAGGGACCTAGGAACTATGGCTACACCTTC. Translating it yields CASSADQGPRNYGYTF.

This chain joins TRBV27 and TRBJ1-1, with D possibly matching TRBD1 (6 bases). The germline gives CDR1 MNHEY, CDR2 SMNVEV (reference sequence). The ends were cut back, 6 bases at V and 6 bases at J, with 14 bases in the middle. This CDR3 has 13 residues. The CDR3 loop reads CASRFNDRPEAFF. Here the CDR3 DNA reads TGTGCCAGCAGATTTAACGACAGGCCTGAAGCTTTCTTT.

The chain has TRBV5-1 and TRBJ1-2, with a weak D call TRBD1 (5 bases). Germline CDR1 and CDR2: SGHRS and YFSETQ. V lost 4 bases and J lost 2, with 9 bases in between. CDR3 length equals 13 residues. This CDR3 is CASSVRDNYGYTF. CDR3 sequence (DNA): TGCGCCAGCAGCGTAAGGGACAACTATGGCTACACCTTC.

This chain links TRBV11-3 with TRBJ2-3; the match to TRBD2 covers 9 bases. This CDR3 is built from 14 residues. CDR1 is SGHNT and CDR2 is YENEEA in the germline V gene. Unmatched junction bases numbered 0, after V lost 1 base and J lost 4 bases. This chain's CDR3 is CASSLVAGADTQYF. CDR3 in DNA: TGTGCCAGCAGCTTAGTAGCGGGAGCAGATACGCAGTATTTT.

The chain employs TRBV9 and TRBJ2-3; maybe TRBD2 (6 bases). The CDR3 has 16 amino acids. From germline, CDR1 is SGDLS and CDR2 YYNGEE. The germline V and J ends were trimmed by 2 bases and 1 base, with 14 bases remaining between them. The CDR3 bases are TGTGCCAGCAGCGTGGGGAGCGGGTATGGCACAGATACGCAGTATTTT. Residues: CASSVGSGYGTDTQYF.

The V call is TRBV18, the J call TRBJ2-1; 9 positions agree with TRBD1. This CDR3 has 18 residues. Trimming cost V 3 bases and J 5 bases; bases outside gene matches: 14. From germline, CDR1 is KGHSH and CDR2 LQKENI. Written as DNA, the CDR3 is TGTGCCAGCTCACCTAACCTAATCGGACAGGGGCAGGACAATGAGCAGTTCTTC. Protein product: CASSPNLIGQGQDNEQFF.

V gene TRBV18 combines with J gene TRBJ1-2; D is uncertain. The germline gives CDR1 KGHSH, CDR2 LQKENI. This CDR3 has 13 residues. The V end was cut by 5 bases, the J end by 5 bases, with 12 bases between. CDR3 DNA sequence: TGTGCCAGCTCAAGGACGCGGGAATATGGCTACACCTTC. Translation: CASSRTREYGYTF.

V is TRBV29-1 and J is TRBJ1-4; 11 nucleotides match TRBD1. CDR1 and CDR2 (germline): SQVTM, ANQGSEA. There are 13 residues in the CDR3. Trimming cost V 1 base and J 17 bases; bases outside gene matches: 9. The CDR3 protein is CSVEGDRGDQVFF. The CDR3 bases are TGCAGCGTTGAAGGGGACAGGGGGGACCAGGTTTTTTTT.

DNA for the CDR3: TGTGCCAGCAGCTTAATAGGGGGCGCCACAGATACGCAGTATTTT. As protein: CASSLIGGATDTQYF. V usage is TRBV7-3 and J usage is TRBJ2-3; 7 nucleotides line up with TRBD1. With V trimmed by 1 base and J by 2 bases, 3 bases remained unmatched. Germline loops: CDR1 SGHTA, CDR2 FQGTGA. The CDR3 contains 15 residues.

This chain connects TRBV19 to TRBJ2-1; a possible D gene is TRBD1 (5 bases). The CDR3 is 14 residues long. Germline CDR1 is LNHDA and CDR2 is SQIVND (reference sequence). The V and J ends lost 7 bases and 7 bases respectively, with 17 bases between them. This CDR3 is CASKVWPRANEQFF. CDR3 nucleotide sequence: TGTGCCAGTAAGGTATGGCCCAGGGCGAATGAGCAGTTCTTC.

The V gene is TRBV7-2, the J gene TRBJ2-7, with D possibly matching TRBD2 (5 bases). Between the trimmed V and J ends, which lost 0 bases and 5 bases, there was a span of 8 bases. The length of the CDR3 is 13 residues. From germline, CDR1 is SGHTA and CDR2 FQGNSA. DNA for the CDR3: TGTGCCAGCAGCTTAGCGGGAGTCAACGAGCAGTACTTC. Encoded protein: CASSLAGVNEQYF.

This clone was seen a handful of times. This chain connects TRBV27 to TRBJ2-5; 8 bases align to TRBD2. The CDR3 totals 14 residues. After removal of 5 bases from V and 5 bases from J, the junction contained 7 bases not matched to a gene. Germline assignment: CDR1 MNHEY and CDR2 SMNVEV (reference sequence). CDR3 nucleotides: TGTGCCAGCAGTATGGGACTAGTGTTGGAGACCCAGTACTTC. This encodes CASSMGLVLETQYF.

This rearrangement joins TRBV5-4 to TRBJ2-1; 7 nucleotides line up with TRBD2. The CDR3 extends over 15 amino acids. With V trimmed by 4 bases and J by 2 bases, 6 bases remained unmatched. The germline gives CDR1 SGHNT, CDR2 YYREEE (reference sequence). CDR3 protein: CASSRAGVPYNEQFF. The CDR3 DNA is TGTGCCAGCAGCCGTGCGGGAGTTCCCTACAATGAGCAGTTCTTC.

The chain couples TRBV5-4 to TRBJ2-7; 8 nucleotides line up with TRBD2. Looked up from germline, CDR1 is SGHNT and CDR2 is YYREEE (reference sequence). The CDR3 has 15 residues. J lost 2 bases, V lost 2 bases, and 6 bases had no gene match. The CDR3 region is CASSFGTRAPYEQYF. As DNA, the CDR3 is TGTGCCAGCAGCTTCGGGACTAGGGCTCCCTACGAGCAGTACTTC.

V usage is TRBV11-1 and J usage is TRBJ2-7, with D perhaps TRBD1 (6 bases). Germline CDR1 reads SGHAT; CDR2 reads FQDESV (reference sequence). CDR3 length: 15 residues. V shed 2 bases and J shed 7 bases, with 18 bases lying between them. CDR3 nucleotides: TGTGCCAGCAGCTTAATGGGGGCGTACTTGGGAGAGCAGTACTTC. Its translation: CASSLMGAYLGEQYF.

The chain joins TRBV7-2 to TRBJ1-4; D ambiguous. This CDR3 comprises 13 residues. From germline, CDR1 is SGHTA and CDR2 FQGNSA. Trimming removed 5 bases from V and 8 bases from J, with 12 bases in between. CDR3 residues: CASSPDVREKLFF. CDR3 bases: TGTGCCAGCAGCCCCGATGTTAGGGAAAAACTGTTTTTT.

The chain employs TRBV6-5 and TRBJ1-1, with 7 bases aligning to TRBD1. Germline trimming cut 6 bases from V and 3 bases from J; bases unmatched to any gene: 7. The CDR3 is made up of 14 amino acids. The V gene's germline CDR1 is MNHEY and CDR2 SVGAGI. CDR3 sequence: CASSYTGDDTEAFF. The CDR3 nucleotides read TGTGCCAGCAGCTATACAGGGGATGACACTGAAGCTTTCTTT.

The chain joins TRBV19 to TRBJ2-7; tentative D call: TRBD1 (6 bases). Germline V gives CDR1 LNHDA, CDR2 SQIVND (reference sequence). The CDR3 extends over 16 amino acids. Trimming took off 5 bases at V and 5 bases at J, with 22 bases between the two ends. The CDR3 DNA reads TGTGCCAGTAGTCCCCACAGGGTAAGCCCATCCCACGAGCAGTACTTC. It specifies CASSPHRVSPSHEQYF.

J is TRBJ2-7 and V is TRBV9; D is uncertain. In germline, CDR1 is SGDLS, CDR2 YYNGEE. V gave up 3 bases and J gave up 7 bases, with 8 bases separating them. CDR3 size: 11 residues. CDR3 nucleotide sequence: TGTGCCAGCAGCGGGACGGATGAGCAGTACTTC. Translation gives CASSGTDEQYF.

The chain has TRBV6-5 and TRBJ2-6, with a tentative D call TRBD2 (5 bases). The CDR3 consists of 15 residues. Germline-derived CDR1 and CDR2 are MNHEY and SVGAGI. Deletions cut 5 bases from V and 0 bases from J, with 8 bases between. The CDR3 sequence is CASSPGSSGANVLTF. The CDR3 nucleotides are TGTGCCAGCAGTCCGGGAAGCTCTGGGGCCAACGTCCTGACTTTC.

This clone was detected only a few times. The chain is built from TRBV6-6 and TRBJ1-2, with unresolved D. The CDR3 has 14 residues. Germline V CDR1 and CDR2: MNHNY, SVGAGI (reference sequence). V lost 4 bases and J 6 bases, leaving 15 bases between the germline ends. The CDR3 sequence: CASSWGGGLDGYTF. CDR3 in DNA: TGTGCCAGCAGTTGGGGAGGAGGACTGGATGGCTACACCTTC.

About this clone: This sample also contains other DNA sequences that code for the same CDR3. The chain employs TRBV7-2 and TRBJ2-7; D is undetermined. Trimming took off 0 bases at V and 4 bases at J, with 4 bases between the two ends. CDR1 is SGHTA and CDR2 is FQGNSA in the germline V gene. This CDR3 contains 12 residues. CDR3 nucleotide sequence: TGTGCCAGCAGCTTAGCGGAGTACGAGCAGTACTTC. Translated: CASSLAEYEQYF.

This clone was detected only a few times. The sample has other DNA sequences that encode this CDR3 too. This chain uses TRBV27 with TRBJ2-3; D is uncertain. The V gene's germline CDR1 is MNHEY and CDR2 SMNVEV (reference sequence). The CDR3 extends over 13 amino acids. The germline V and J ends were trimmed by 0 bases and 4 bases, with 5 bases remaining between them. The CDR3 sequence: CASSLSRPDTQYF. CDR3 DNA: TGTGCCAGCAGTTTATCGCGACCAGATACGCAGTATTTT.

Note on this clone: Other DNA sequences in this specimen translate into the identical CDR3. This CDR3 reads CASSYLSEQYF. The CDR3 DNA is TGTGCCAGCAGTTACTTGTCCGAGCAGTACTTC. This sequence joins TRBV6-5 and TRBJ2-7; D is unclear. The CDR3 length is 11 residues. The ends were cut back, 1 base at V and 6 bases at J, with 4 bases in the middle. The germline CDR1 and CDR2 sequences are MNHEY and SVGAGI.

The gene calls are TRBV7-9 and TRBJ1-1; D is possibly TRBD1 (5 bases). Germline V CDR1 and CDR2: SEHNR, FQNEAQ (reference sequence). The CDR3 contains 15 residues. V lost 8 bases to trimming and J lost 8 bases, with 24 bases between them. Written as DNA, the CDR3 is TGTGCCAGCGTACCCCCCCGAACAGGTGGGATAGAAGCTTTCTTT. It codes for CASVPPRTGGIEAFF.

The gene calls are TRBV11-2 and TRBJ2-1; 7 nucleotides align to TRBD2. The CDR3 totals 17 residues. V shed 1 base and J 7 bases; nucleotides not matched to a gene: 13. Looked up from germline, CDR1 is SGHAT and CDR2 is FQNNGV. The CDR3 region is CASSLVSGGSKGNEQFF. CDR3 bases: TGTGCCAGCAGCTTAGTATCTGGCGGGAGTAAGGGTAATGAGCAGTTCTTC.

This sequence joins TRBV2 and TRBJ2-1; no firm D call. Trimming removed 5 bases from V and 10 bases from J, with 15 bases in between. CDR3 size: 13 residues. Per the germline V gene, CDR1 is SNHLY and CDR2 is FYNNEI. The CDR3 spells CASSSWWGSEQFF. The CDR3 coding sequence is TGTGCCAGCAGTTCATGGTGGGGTTCGGAGCAGTTCTTC.